Below are 24 T cell receptor beta chains sequenced from a single sample in a study of cytomegalovirus exposure and HLA in healthy donors. PCR was performed using 60 Vbeta and 13 Jbeta primers. Clones were sequenced by immunoSEQ multiplex PCR, and TCRdb holds only the in-frame ones, with some missing. The table has roughly 86,000 clones, around 69% seen once. Sequenced material: PBMCs. The origin of the receptors is a man aged 25 to 40 in good health and CMV-seronegative.

This chain connects TRBV10-3 to TRBJ2-5, with TRBD1 as a possible D gene (6 bases). This CDR3 is 13 amino acids long. Looked up from germline, CDR1 is ENHRY and CDR2 is SYGVKD. Between the trimmed V and J ends, which lost 4 bases and 2 bases, there was a span of 8 bases. The CDR3 sequence is CAISGRGQETQYF. In DNA form, the CDR3 reads TGTGCCATCAGTGGAAGGGGGCAAGAGACCCAGTACTTC.

J is TRBJ2-7 and V is TRBV4-1, with D maybe TRBD1 (5 bases). Germline V gives CDR1 MGHRA, CDR2 YSYEKL. V lost 5 bases and J 2 bases, leaving 22 bases between the germline ends. The CDR3 is 17 amino acids. CDR3 sequence: CASSTGQLTSQPYEQYF. In nucleotides, the CDR3 is TGCGCCAGCAGCACTGGACAATTGACTTCCCAGCCCTACGAGCAGTACTTC.

The V call is TRBV2, the J call TRBJ2-3, with D perhaps matching TRBD1 (6 bases). The CDR3 is 15 residues long. Per the germline V gene, CDR1 is SNHLY and CDR2 is FYNNEI. V was shortened by 4 bases and J by 4 bases, with 15 bases between the two germline ends. The CDR3 spells CASSVENRAPDTQYF. The CDR3 nucleotides read TGTGCCAGCAGTGTAGAGAACAGGGCCCCAGATACGCAGTATTTT.

This clone is a singleton in its sample. The chain is built from TRBV27 and TRBJ2-3, with 9 bases aligning to TRBD2. Per the germline V gene, CDR1 is MNHEY and CDR2 is SMNVEV (reference sequence). The CDR3 has 17 amino acids. The junction had 11 bases not matched to a gene; V was cut back by 5 bases and J by 2 bases. CDR3: CASSPLGLAGITDTQYF. In nucleotides, the CDR3 is TGTGCCAGCAGTCCCCTGGGGCTAGCGGGGATCACAGATACGCAGTATTTT.

The gene calls are TRBV27 and TRBJ2-1, with TRBD1 matching 9 bases. Germline lookup yields CDR1 MNHEY and CDR2 SMNVEV (reference sequence). This CDR3 contains 17 residues. J gave up 3 bases and V 6 bases, and 12 bases lay outside the gene matches. The CDR3 region is CASRTLTRDRDYNEQFF. CDR3 DNA: TGTGCCAGCAGAACCCTAACCCGGGACAGGGACTACAATGAGCAGTTCTTC.

The chain links TRBV6-5 to TRBJ2-5, with 8 bases that match TRBD1. The J call may be faulty, since TRBJ2-7 better matches the DNA end. The CDR3 is 15 residues long. The germline V gene has CDR1 MNHEY and CDR2 SVGAGI. The CDR3 DNA is TGTGCCAGCAGTTACCAACAGGGGGTCTCCTACGAGCAGTACTTC. This encodes CASSYQQGVSYEQYF.

J is TRBJ1-2 and V is TRBV13; D is perhaps TRBD1 (5 bases). Per the germline V gene, CDR1 is PRHDT and CDR2 is FYEKMQ (reference sequence). Trimming left V 0 bases short and J 1 base short, with 12 bases between. The CDR3 runs to 16 residues. As DNA, the CDR3 is TGTGCCAGCAGCTTAGGTGGGCGGGGCAGTAACTATGGCTACACCTTC. It specifies CASSLGGRGSNYGYTF. Drawing the rest from reference TRBV13 and TRBJ1-2, the complete variable domain is AAGVIQSPRHLIKEKRETATLKCYPIPRHDTVYWYQQGPGQDPQFLISFYEKMQSDKGSIPDRFSAQQFSDYHSELNMSSLELGDSALYFCASSLGGRGSNYGYTFGSGTRLTVV.

The chain links TRBV4-3 to TRBJ1-2; D is unclear. The germline V gene has CDR1 LGHNA and CDR2 YSLEER. The length of the CDR3 is 15 residues. Trimming removed 0 bases from V and 5 bases from J, with 13 bases in between. CDR3: CASSQDRKAAYGYTF. The DNA of the CDR3 is TGCGCCAGCAGCCAAGATCGTAAGGCGGCATATGGCTACACCTTC.

This chain connects TRBV19 to TRBJ1-6; D gene uncertain. The CDR3 loop spans 13 amino acids. In germline, CDR1 is LNHDA, CDR2 SQIVND (reference sequence). Deletions cut 6 bases from V and 7 bases from J, with 10 bases between. The CDR3, as DNA: TGTGCCAGTAGCCGGGGTACAAATTCACCCCTCCACTTT. This gives the protein CASSRGTNSPLHF.

The J gene is TRBJ2-7, the V gene TRBV27; the D gene is possibly TRBD2 (5 bases). The germline gives CDR1 MNHEY, CDR2 SMNVEV (reference sequence). Trimming stripped 2 bases from V and 5 bases from J, with 16 bases between. CDR3 length equals 15 residues. The DNA for the CDR3 is TGTGCCAGCAGTTTAATCGGCCGGGCAGCGGACGAGCAGTACTTC. Its protein is CASSLIGRAADEQYF.

This clone has just a few counts. The chain combines TRBV7-9 with TRBJ2-7; tentative D call: TRBD2 (6 bases). The length of the CDR3 is 12 residues. Germline lookup yields CDR1 SEHNR and CDR2 FQNEAQ (reference sequence). V was shortened by 5 bases and J by 12 bases, with 17 bases between the two germline ends. CDR3 sequence: CASSPGLLTPYF. The CDR3 DNA sequence: TGTGCCAGCAGCCCGGGACTGTTGACGCCGTACTTC.

This chain links TRBV7-9 with TRBJ2-1; D not certain. The CDR3 sequence is 11 residues long. Germline-derived CDR1 and CDR2 are SEHNR and FQNEAQ (reference sequence). V gave up 3 bases and J gave up 8 bases, with 5 bases separating them. This chain's CDR3 is CASSFSDEQFF. For the CDR3, the DNA is TGTGCCAGCAGCTTTAGTGATGAGCAGTTCTTC.

The V and J genes are TRBV4-1 and TRBJ1-3, with D perhaps matching TRBD1 (5 bases). The germline V and J ends were trimmed by 1 base and 4 bases, with 8 bases remaining between them. Germline CDR1 is MGHRA and CDR2 is YSYEKL. The CDR3 has 14 amino acids. CDR3 in amino acids: CASSQVWGGNTIYF. CDR3 nucleotide sequence: TGCGCCAGCAGCCAAGTGTGGGGCGGAAACACCATATATTTT.

The chain couples TRBV5-1 to TRBJ2-4, with 10 bases matching TRBD1. The CDR3 has 15 residues. J gave up 8 bases and V 4 bases, and 9 bases lay outside the gene matches. Per germline, CDR1 SGHRS and CDR2 YFSETQ. For the CDR3, the DNA is TGCGCCAGCAGCGCGTCCGGACAGGGGGTCGACATTCAGTACTTC. It yields the protein CASSASGQGVDIQYF.

The chain links TRBV5-4 to TRBJ2-1, with D tentatively TRBD1 (6 bases). Deletions cut 5 bases from V and 9 bases from J, with 21 bases between. The CDR3 sequence is 15 residues long. Germline assignment: CDR1 SGHNT and CDR2 YYREEE (reference sequence). The CDR3 nucleotides are TGTGCCAGCAGTCTGGACAGTGGGCTAGCCGGTGAGCAGTTCTTC. Protein sequence: CASSLDSGLAGEQFF.

This sequence joins TRBV18 and TRBJ2-3; 8 bases agree with TRBD2. CDR1 and CDR2 from the germline V gene are KGHSH and LQKENI. This CDR3 is built from 16 residues. V shed 3 bases, J shed 5 bases, and the junction held 10 bases outside the gene matches. CDR3 nucleotide sequence: TGTGCCAGCTCACCCTCAAGCGGGAGCGGAGGAGATACGCAGTATTTT. Protein product: CASSPSSGSGGDTQYF. Looking up the rest from reference TRBV18 and TRBJ2-3 gives the full variable domain: NAGVMQNPRHLVRRRGQEARLRCSPMKGHSHVYWYRQLPEEGLKFMVYLQKENIIDESGMPKERFSAEFPKEGPSILRIQQVVRGDSAAYFCASSPSSGSGGDTQYFGPGTRLTVL.

There are a few counts of this clone. The V call is TRBV6-5, the J call TRBJ2-1; TRBD2 matches 7 bases. Germline trimming cut 5 bases from V and 7 bases from J; bases unmatched to any gene: 11. The germline CDR1 and CDR2 sequences are MNHEY and SVGAGI. This CDR3 spans 15 amino acids. CDR3 sequence reads: CASSPPGGVGNEQFF. The CDR3 DNA is TGTGCCAGCAGTCCCCCGGGGGGAGTAGGTAATGAGCAGTTCTTC.

The rearrangement joins TRBV18 to TRBJ1-3, with D unresolved. The CDR3 spans 16 residues. The ends were cut back, 0 bases at V and 0 bases at J, with 9 bases in the middle. CDR1 is KGHSH and CDR2 is LQKENI in the germline V gene. CDR3 in amino acids: CASSPPGKTSGNTIYF. The CDR3 coding sequence is TGTGCCAGCTCACCACCGGGCAAAACCTCTGGAAACACCATATATTTT.

This clone was observed once. The V gene is TRBV15, the J gene TRBJ2-2, with TRBD2 as a possible D gene (6 bases). The germline V gene has CDR1 LNHNV and CDR2 YYDKDF (reference sequence). The CDR3 covers 16 residues. Trimming took 7 bases from V and 0 from J, leaving 15 bases between them. This chain's CDR3 is CATTNLAETNTGELFF. The CDR3 DNA follows: TGTGCCACCACTAACTTAGCGGAAACGAACACCGGGGAGCTGTTTTTT.

Concerning this clone itself: At one boundary the junction diverges from the germline segment, which might be a read error. The sample holds other DNA sequences that translate to the same CDR3. The rearrangement joins TRBV19 to TRBJ1-2; 7 nucleotides align to TRBD1. In germline, CDR1 is LNHDA, CDR2 SQIVND (reference sequence). The CDR3 is 13 amino acids. Written as DNA, the CDR3 is TGTGCCAGTAGACCGGGACAGAACTACGGCTACACCTTC. It specifies CASRPGQNYGYTF.

This clone has a handful of counts. This CDR3 reads CASSLRGGSETQYF. The CDR3 bases are TGTGCCAGCAGCTTAAGGGGAGGGAGTGAGACCCAGTACTTC. The chain is built from TRBV7-3 and TRBJ2-5; 7 bases align to TRBD2. Germline V gene lookup returns CDR1 SGHTA and CDR2 FQGTGA. Germline trimming cut 1 base from V and 5 bases from J; bases unmatched to any gene: 4. The CDR3 runs to 14 residues.

V usage is TRBV5-8 and J usage is TRBJ2-6; D possibly corresponds to TRBD2 (5 bases). V lost 4 bases and J 0 bases, leaving 8 bases between the germline ends. Germline lookup yields CDR1 SGHTS and CDR2 YDEGEE. The CDR3 extends over 15 amino acids. CDR3 loop: CASSQRGSGANVLTF. The CDR3, as DNA: TGTGCCAGCAGCCAACGGGGCTCTGGGGCCAACGTCCTGACTTTC.

DNA of the CDR3: TGTGCCAGCAGACCAACCGGGACAGGGGTTGGTGCGCAGTATTTT. Its translation: CASRPTGTGVGAQYF. The chain carries TRBV27 and TRBJ2-3, with TRBD1 matching 10 bases. CDR3 size: 15 residues. Germline lookup yields CDR1 MNHEY and CDR2 SMNVEV (reference sequence). The junction had 13 bases not matched to a gene; V was cut back by 6 bases and J by 10 bases.

This clone was recorded only once. The chain combines TRBV11-3 with TRBJ2-3; TRBD2 agrees at 11 bases. CDR3 length equals 16 residues. Per germline, CDR1 SGHNT and CDR2 YENEEA. The ends lost 5 bases at V and 2 bases at J; junction bases unmatched: 6. CDR3 amino acids: CASSLRTSGFTDTQYF. The CDR3 coding sequence is TGTGCCAGCAGCCTCAGGACTAGCGGGTTCACAGATACGCAGTATTTT.